What follows are 5 T cell receptor beta chains derived from one specimen sequenced in a study of cytomegalovirus exposure and HLA in healthy donors. PCR primers comprised 60 Vbeta and 13 Jbeta primers. Measured with immunoSEQ multiplex PCR; TCRdb has only the in-frame clones, and not every one. In the table there are 230,000 or so clones, approximately 91% of which are singletons. Sequences were obtained from PBMCs. These receptors were obtained from a girl aged 2-10 years in good health and CMV-seronegative.

The J gene is TRBJ2-2, the V gene TRBV9; TRBD2 agrees at 7 bases. Germline values: CDR1 SGDLS, CDR2 YYNGEE. V dropped 4 bases and J dropped 4; count of bases not matched to a gene: 13. The CDR3 runs 17 residues. The CDR3 coding sequence is TGTGCCAGCAGCCCCAATGGACTAGATTTGGGCACCGGGGAGCTGTTTTTT. Translated: CASSPNGLDLGTGELFF.

The chain has TRBV18 and TRBJ2-2; 8 bases line up with TRBD1. The germline V gene encodes CDR1 KGHSH and CDR2 LQKENI. With V trimmed by 5 bases and J by 6 bases, 5 bases remained unmatched. The CDR3 contains 14 residues. CDR3: CASSRQGKAGELFF. The CDR3 DNA follows: TGTGCCAGCTCAAGACAGGGGAAGGCCGGGGAGCTGTTTTTT.

The genes are TRBV30 and TRBJ1-3; D ambiguous. This CDR3 contains 14 residues. The germline V gene encodes CDR1 GTSNPN and CDR2 SVGIG (reference sequence). V was trimmed by 2 bases and J by 2 bases, leaving 10 bases between them. The CDR3 sequence is CAWSHLAPGNTIYF. CDR3 in DNA: TGTGCCTGGAGTCACCTGGCCCCTGGAAACACCATATATTTT.

This chain's CDR3 is CASSEQGEAYEQYF. In nucleotides, the CDR3 is TGTGCCAGCAGTGAACAGGGGGAGGCCTACGAGCAGTACTTC. The V gene is TRBV2, the J gene TRBJ2-7, with a weak D call TRBD1 (7 bases). This CDR3 has 14 amino acids. The V and J ends lost 2 bases and 2 bases respectively, with 10 bases between them. CDR1 SNHLY and CDR2 FYNNEI come from the germline V gene.

Of note for this clone: At one end the junction does not follow the germline gene, possibly because of a read error. The chain carries TRBV7-9 and TRBJ2-6, with TRBD1 identical over 11 bases. Germline CDR1 and CDR2: SEHNR and FQNEAQ (reference sequence). This CDR3 spans 16 amino acids. The CDR3 nucleotides are TGTTCCAGCAGTAGGACAGGGGGCTCCGGGGCCAACGTCCTGACTTTC. Translating gives CSSSRTGGSGANVLTF.